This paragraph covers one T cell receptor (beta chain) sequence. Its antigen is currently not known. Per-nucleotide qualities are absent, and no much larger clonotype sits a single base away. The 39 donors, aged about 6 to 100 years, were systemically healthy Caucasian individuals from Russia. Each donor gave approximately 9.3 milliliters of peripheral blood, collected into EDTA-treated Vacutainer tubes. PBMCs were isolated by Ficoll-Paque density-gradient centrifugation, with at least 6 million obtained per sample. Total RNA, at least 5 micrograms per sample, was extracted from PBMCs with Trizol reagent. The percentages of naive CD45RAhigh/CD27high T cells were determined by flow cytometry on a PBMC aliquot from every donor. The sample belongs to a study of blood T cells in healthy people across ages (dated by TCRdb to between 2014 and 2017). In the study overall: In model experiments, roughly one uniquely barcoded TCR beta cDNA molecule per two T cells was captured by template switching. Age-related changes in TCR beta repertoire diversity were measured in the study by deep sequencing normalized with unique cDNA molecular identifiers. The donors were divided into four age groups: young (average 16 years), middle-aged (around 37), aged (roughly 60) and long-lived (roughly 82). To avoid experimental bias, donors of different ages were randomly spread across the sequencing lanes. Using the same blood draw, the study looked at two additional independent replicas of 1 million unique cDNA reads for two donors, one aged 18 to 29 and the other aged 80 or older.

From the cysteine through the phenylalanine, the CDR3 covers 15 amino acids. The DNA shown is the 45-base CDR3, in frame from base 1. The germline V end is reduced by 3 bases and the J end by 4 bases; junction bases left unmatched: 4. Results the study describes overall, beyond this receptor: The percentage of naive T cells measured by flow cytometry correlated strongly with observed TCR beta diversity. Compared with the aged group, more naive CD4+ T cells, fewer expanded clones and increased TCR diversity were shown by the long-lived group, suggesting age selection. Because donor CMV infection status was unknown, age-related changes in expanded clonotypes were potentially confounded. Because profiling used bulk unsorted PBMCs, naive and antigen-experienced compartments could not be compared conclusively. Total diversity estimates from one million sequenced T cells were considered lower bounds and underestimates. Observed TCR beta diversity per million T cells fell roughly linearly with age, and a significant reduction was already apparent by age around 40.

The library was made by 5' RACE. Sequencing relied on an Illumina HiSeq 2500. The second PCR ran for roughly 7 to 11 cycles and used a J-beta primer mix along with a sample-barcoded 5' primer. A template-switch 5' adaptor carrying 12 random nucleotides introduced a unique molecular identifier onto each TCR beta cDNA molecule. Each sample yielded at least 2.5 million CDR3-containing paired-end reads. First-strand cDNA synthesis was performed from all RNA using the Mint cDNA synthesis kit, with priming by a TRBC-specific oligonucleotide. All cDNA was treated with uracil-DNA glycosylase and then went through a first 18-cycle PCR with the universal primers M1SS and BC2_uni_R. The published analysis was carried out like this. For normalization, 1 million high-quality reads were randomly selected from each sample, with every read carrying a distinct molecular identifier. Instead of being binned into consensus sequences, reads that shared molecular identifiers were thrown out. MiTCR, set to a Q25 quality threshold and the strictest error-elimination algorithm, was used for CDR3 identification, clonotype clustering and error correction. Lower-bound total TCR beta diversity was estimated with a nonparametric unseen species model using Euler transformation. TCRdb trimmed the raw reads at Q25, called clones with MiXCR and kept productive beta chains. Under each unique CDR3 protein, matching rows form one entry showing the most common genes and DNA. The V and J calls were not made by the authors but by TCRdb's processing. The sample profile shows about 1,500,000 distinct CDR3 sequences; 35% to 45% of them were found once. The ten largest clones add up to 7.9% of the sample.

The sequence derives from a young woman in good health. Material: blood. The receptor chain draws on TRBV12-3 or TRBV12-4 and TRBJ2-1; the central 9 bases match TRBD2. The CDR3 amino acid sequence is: CASSFGTSPYNEQFF. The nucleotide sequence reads TGTGCCAGCAGTTTTGGGACTAGCCCATACAATGAGCAGTTCTTC.